This T cell receptor (beta chain) was captured by sequencing in a study of human T cells and chemical hapten exposure (dated by TCRdb to about 2021). Regarding the complete study: For sensitization, 2% DPC in acetone was applied to a roughly 2 cm by roughly 2 cm area of upper inner arm skin. Patients additionally received weekly therapeutic DPC doses to the scalp throughout the roughly 24-week study period. Patch testing was done on the upper back using Finn chambers containing 0.01% DPC, and results were scored after 6 days according to International Contact Dermatitis Research Group standards. The mostly female patient cohort included alopecia areata with under or over 50% scalp involvement, alopecia totalis and alopecia universalis. Libraries were combined into a pool for sequencing, and differences in TCR yield between samples came mainly from small differences in library volumes within the pool. This study followed changes in the peripheral blood TCR repertoire in vivo during primary and secondary sensitization of alopecia patients to the hapten diphenylcyclopropenone (DPC). Patient blood was sampled pre-sensitization (week 0) and at 2, 6 and about 24 weeks after DPC sensitization. Under 30 alopecia patients gave blood for TCR sequencing at one to four time points (pre-sensitization, 2, 6 and 24 weeks). Paper-wide results and their limitations: Because all patients had alopecia, a presumed autoimmune disease, the immune response of the patients might differ from that of healthy individuals. After repeated subsampling, the strength of the expansion versus patch-test correlation and the threshold at which it became significant changed. No change with DPC sensitization was found in the number of TCRs above 1 in 1000 frequency, and no evidence of global repertoire structure alterations was found. The number of PT1 expanded TCRs positively correlated with patch test score, significant at thresholds 8, 16 and 32 but not 4. Significantly more large CDR3 similarity clusters were formed by expanded TCRs than by pre-sensitization or healthy control sets, consistent with antigen-driven responses.

The sample's time point, from its label and the paper: patch test 1, 2 weeks after DPC sensitization. In the paper's terms, the treatment or condition label means: therapeutic diphenylcyclopropenone sensitization with weekly scalp DPC. Blood at each patch-test visit was drawn before the patch test was applied. Patients were considered eligible if aged 18 to 70, diagnosed with alopecia and deemed suitable for DPC therapy, and patients were excluded if pregnant. Total RNA was extracted from unfractionated whole blood collected in Tempus Blood RNA tubes. Note on this clonotype: It has no known antigen specificity. A clone one base away is much larger, so this may be a read error.

Library preparation was by RACE. TCRdb shows the sequencer as NextSeq 500. Library preparation attached unique molecular identifiers to individual cDNA molecules for quantitative, reproducible TCR counting. Both TCR alpha and TCR beta chains were sequenced from each blood RNA sample. In the source study's methods: Samples had a median of approximately 93,000 TCRs, with a range from roughly 23,224 to 750,000. V, J and CDR3 annotation of the TCR reads was performed with the Decombinator software suite. To make PS versus PT1 abundance plots, every sample was subsampled to the same number of TCRs (28,000). TCRs were defined as expanded if absent before sensitization and observed at least eight times at the 2-week time point. TCRdb reran the public reads through fastp at Q25 and MiXCR, keeping productive beta chains. Rows are combined by CDR3 protein, so each entry shows the most common genes and DNA. These V and J calls derive from TCRdb rather than the authors' analysis. The sample table records 75,000 to 90,000 distinct CDR3 sequences; around 10% of these occur just once. The ten largest make up roughly 1.5% of the sample.

The CDR3 runs 15 residues from the cysteine to the phenylalanine. The only DNA kept is the CDR3, 45 bases in frame from the first base. The germline V gene (reference sequence) sets CDR1 to LNHDA and CDR2 to SQIVND. Clipping removes 5 bases from V and 9 bases from J, with 13 as the unmatched junction base count. The source material was whole blood, sampled in connection with sensitization to the hapten diphenylcyclopropenone (DPC). Recombination linked TRBV19 to TRBJ1-2; 9 middle bases align to TRBD1. The receptor comes from a woman aged 45-60 years with alopecia areata. Some clones in this sample may be carry-over from other donors' samples. The DNA sequence reads TGTGCCAGTAGTGAAAGTCCCGGGACAGGGAGCTGCTACACCTTC. It translates as CASSESPGTGSCYTF.